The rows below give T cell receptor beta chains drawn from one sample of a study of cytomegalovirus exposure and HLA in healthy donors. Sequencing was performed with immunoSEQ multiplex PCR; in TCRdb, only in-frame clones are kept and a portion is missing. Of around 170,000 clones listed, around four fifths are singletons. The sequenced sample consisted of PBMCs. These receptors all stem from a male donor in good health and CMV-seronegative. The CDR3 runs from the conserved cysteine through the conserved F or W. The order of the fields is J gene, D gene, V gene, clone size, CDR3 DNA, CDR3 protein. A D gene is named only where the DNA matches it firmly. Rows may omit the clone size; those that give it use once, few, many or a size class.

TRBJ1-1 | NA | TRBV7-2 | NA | TGTGCCAGCAGCCAAAACTGGGCTCCGAACACTGAAGCTTTCTTT | CASSQNWAPNTEAFF
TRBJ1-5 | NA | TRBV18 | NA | TGTGCCAGCTCGGACCAGGGAAGGGTGGGCAATCAGCCCCAGCATTTT | CASSDQGRVGNQPQHF
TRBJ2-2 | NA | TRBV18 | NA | TGTGCCAGCTCACCAACCTTAGCGGACGGGGAGCTGTTTTTT | CASSPTLADGELFF
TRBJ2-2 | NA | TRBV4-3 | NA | TGCGCCAGCAGCCAAGAGGGTGACTCGGCCGGGGAGCTGTTTTTT | CASSQEGDSAGELFF
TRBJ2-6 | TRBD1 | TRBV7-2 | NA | TGTGCCAGCAGATGGACAGGGAAGACTGGGGCCAACGTCCTGACTTTC | CASRWTGKTGANVLTF
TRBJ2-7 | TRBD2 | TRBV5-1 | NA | TGCGCCAGCAGCTTACTAGCGGGGGAGTACGAGCAGTACTTC | CASSLLAGEYEQYF
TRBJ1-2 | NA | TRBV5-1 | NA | TGCACCAGCAGCTTACCAGGGGACTATGGCTACACCTTC | CTSSLPGDYGYTF
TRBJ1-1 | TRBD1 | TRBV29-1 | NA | TGCAGCGTTGAAACAGGGGTGAACACTGAAGCTTTCTTT | CSVETGVNTEAFF
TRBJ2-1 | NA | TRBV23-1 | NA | TGCGCCAGCAGTCTAGGGGGTAATGAGCAGTTCTTC | CASSLGGNEQFF
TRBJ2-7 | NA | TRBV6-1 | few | TGTGTTAGCAAGCAGAAGACGGCATACGAGCAGTACTTC | CVSKQKTAYEQYF
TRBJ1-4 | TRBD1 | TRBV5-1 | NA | TGCGCCAGCAGTCGGGACAGTGGCTCAACTAATGAAAAACTGTTTTTT | CASSRDSGSTNEKLFF
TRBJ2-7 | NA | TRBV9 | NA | TGTGCCAGCAGCGGGACAGGGAGGGGCGAGCAGTACTTC | CASSGTGRGEQYF
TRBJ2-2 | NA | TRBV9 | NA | TGTGCCAGCAGCGTAGCAGGGTTGAACACCGGGGAGCTGTTTTTT | CASSVAGLNTGELFF
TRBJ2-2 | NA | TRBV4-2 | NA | TGTGCCAGCAGCGGACGGACAGCGAACACCGGGGAGCTGTTTTTT | CASSGRTANTGELFF
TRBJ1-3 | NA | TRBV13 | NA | TGTGCCAGCAGCAATACTGGGGGGAAGGTCTCTGGAAACACCATATATTTT | CASSNTGGKVSGNTIYF
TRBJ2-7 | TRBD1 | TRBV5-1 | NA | TGCGCCAGCAGCCCGGCAGGACAGGGGGGGAAGCAGTACTTC | CASSPAGQGGKQYF
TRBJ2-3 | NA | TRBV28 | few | TGTGCCAACCGGGCTCCAGGGACAGATACGCAGTATTTT | CANRAPGTDTQYF
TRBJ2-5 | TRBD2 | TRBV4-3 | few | TGCGCCAGCAGCCCGCGGAGCGGGGGGGCAGAGACCCAGTACTTC | CASSPRSGGAETQYF
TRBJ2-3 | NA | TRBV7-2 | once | TGTGCCAGCAGCTATTACAATCCAGATACGCAGTATTTT | CASSYYNPDTQYF
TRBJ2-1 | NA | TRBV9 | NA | TGTGCCAGCAGCCTCCAGGGACTGTCTTCGAACAATGAGCAGTTCTTC | CASSLQGLSSNNEQFF
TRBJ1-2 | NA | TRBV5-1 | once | TGCGCCAGCAGCTTTGACGCAGGGGACCCCTATGGCTACACCTTC | CASSFDAGDPYGYTF
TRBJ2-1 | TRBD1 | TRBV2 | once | TGTGCCAGCAGAACCGGACAGGGGGCCGATGAGCAGTTCTTC | CASRTGQGADEQFF
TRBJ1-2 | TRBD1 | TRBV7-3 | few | TGTGCCAGCGGGCGGGACAGAGACTATGGCTACACCTTC | CASGRDRDYGYTF